These 10 T cell receptor beta chains share one sample of origin, sequenced in a study of blood T cell repertoires in COVID-19. Clones were read by immunoSEQ multiplex PCR, and TCRdb kept only the in-frame ones, dropping some. Of fewer than 500,000 clones in the sample, approximately 90% are singletons; the top ten hold just under 2%. The sequenced material came from PBMCs or T cells enriched from blood (not recorded which). These receptors came from a woman younger than 35 with acute COVID-19.

This clone was detected once. This chain joins TRBV19 and TRBJ2-3; D is perhaps TRBD2 (6 bases). Per the germline V gene, CDR1 is LNHDA and CDR2 is SQIVND (reference sequence). V gave up 4 bases and J gave up 5 bases, with 19 bases separating them. CDR3 size: 16 residues. The DNA for the CDR3 is TGTGCCAGTAGTAAATACGTTGGCAGGGAGGTAGATACGCAGTATTTT. As protein: CASSKYVGREVDTQYF.

V gene TRBV14 combines with J gene TRBJ1-2, with 8 bases fitting TRBD1. Trimming took 4 bases from V and 3 from J; bases not matched to a gene: 13. CDR1 is SGHDN, CDR2 FVKESK, per germline. The CDR3 has 17 residues. The CDR3 loop reads CASSPYGQGARDYGYTF. CDR3 nucleotide sequence: TGTGCCAGCAGCCCATACGGCCAGGGGGCGCGGGACTATGGCTACACCTTC.

This clone was found once. J is TRBJ2-2 and V is TRBV7-2; unclear D gene. Germline V gene lookup returns CDR1 SGHTA and CDR2 FQGNSA. With 5 bases removed from V and 4 bases from J, the gap between germline ends came to 11 bases. The CDR3 is 14 residues long. The CDR3 DNA sequence: TGTGCCAGCAGCCGCACTTATTTCACCGGGGAGCTGTTTTTT. This encodes CASSRTYFTGELFF.

The rearrangement links TRBV27 to TRBJ2-7, with 12 nucleotides matching TRBD1. This CDR3 contains 15 residues. CDR1 and CDR2 (germline): MNHEY, SMNVEV (reference sequence). The V segment lost 5 bases and the J segment 7 bases; nucleotides outside the gene matches: 9. The CDR3: CASSTWGQGAGEQYF. CDR3 sequence (DNA): TGTGCCAGCAGTACATGGGGACAGGGGGCGGGTGAGCAGTACTTC.

The chain uses TRBV7-2 and TRBJ2-1, with 14 bases lining up with TRBD2. This CDR3 has 15 residues. Trimming at V came to 5 bases and at J to 7 bases, leaving 4 bases not matched to a gene. The germline V gene encodes CDR1 SGHTA and CDR2 FQGNSA. CDR3 in DNA: TGTGCCAGCAGCCAGAGACTAGCGGGAGGGAATGAGCAGTTCTTC. This gives the protein CASSQRLAGGNEQFF.

This rearrangement joins TRBV15 to TRBJ1-3; the D gene is possibly TRBD1 (5 bases). V was clipped by 4 bases and J by 0 bases, with 16 bases between them. The CDR3 has 17 amino acids. The germline CDR1 and CDR2 sequences are LNHNV and YYDKDF (reference sequence). The CDR3 loop is CATSTLTAGSSGNTIYF. In DNA form, the CDR3 reads TGTGCCACCAGCACATTGACAGCGGGGAGCTCTGGAAACACCATATATTTT.

This rearrangement joins TRBV28 to TRBJ2-7, with a possible D match to TRBD1 (6 bases). V lost 3 bases, J lost 3 bases, and 12 bases lay in between. The germline V gene encodes CDR1 MDHEN and CDR2 SYDVKM. CDR3 length: 14 residues. In DNA, the CDR3 is TGTGCCAGCAGTTTTACCGGCAGGGGCTACGAGCAGTACTTC. This translates into CASSFTGRGYEQYF.

Comments on this clone: Other DNA sequences of this sample code for an identical CDR3. The chain combines TRBV11-2 with TRBJ1-4, with TRBD1 matching 9 bases. V gave up 5 bases and J gave up 5 bases; unmatched junction bases: 6. The CDR3 is made up of 15 amino acids. CDR1 and CDR2 from the germline V gene are SGHAT and FQNNGV. The CDR3 nucleotides read TGTGCCAGCAGCGCGGGGACAGGGAGAAATGAAAAACTGTTTTTT. Its protein is CASSAGTGRNEKLFF.

CDR3 nucleotides: TGTGCCACCAGTGATTCCAGCACCGGGGAGCTGTTTTTT. It codes for CATSDSSTGELFF. V gene TRBV24-1 combines with J gene TRBJ2-2, with D unresolved. CDR3 length: 13 amino acids. Trimming took off 2 bases at V and 4 bases at J, with 4 bases between the two ends. CDR1 is KGHDR and CDR2 is SFDVKD in the germline V gene.

This chain joins TRBV20-1 and TRBJ1-1; unclear D gene. This CDR3 has 16 residues. The germline gives CDR1 DFQATT, CDR2 SNEGSKA (reference sequence). Trimming cost V 3 bases and J 6 bases, with 23 bases left between them. CDR3 protein: CSASVTSGEFGAEAFF. The CDR3 coding sequence is TGCAGTGCTAGTGTTACCAGCGGGGAATTTGGGGCTGAAGCTTTCTTT.